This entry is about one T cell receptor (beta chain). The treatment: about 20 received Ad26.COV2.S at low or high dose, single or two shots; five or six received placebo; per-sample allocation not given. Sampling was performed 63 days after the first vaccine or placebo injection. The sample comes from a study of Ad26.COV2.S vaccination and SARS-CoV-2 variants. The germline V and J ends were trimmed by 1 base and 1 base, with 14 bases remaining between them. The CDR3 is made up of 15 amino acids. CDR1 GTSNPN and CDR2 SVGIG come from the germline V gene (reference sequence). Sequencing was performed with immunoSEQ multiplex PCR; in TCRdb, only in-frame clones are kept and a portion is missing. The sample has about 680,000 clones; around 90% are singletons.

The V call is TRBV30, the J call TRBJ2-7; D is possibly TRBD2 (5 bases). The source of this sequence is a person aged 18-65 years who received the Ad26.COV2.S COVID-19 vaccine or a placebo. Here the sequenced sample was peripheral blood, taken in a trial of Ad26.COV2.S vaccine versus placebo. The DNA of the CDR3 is TGTGCCTGGAGTGATGGAGGTCCGAGGTCCTACGAGCAGTACTTC. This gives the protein CAWSDGGPRSYEQYF.